The 11 T cell receptor beta chains below were found in one sample sequenced in a study of OX40 agonist ivuxolimab in advanced cancers. The library relied on the immunoSEQ multiplex PCR assay. In TCRdb, the immuneACCESS table is reduced to in-frame sequences with V and J assigned. These tables do not hold every clone; where another copy was compared, an unresolved V gene accounts for under half, and the others remain unexplained. This sample holds over 40,000 clones; 86% were observed only once. The ten largest clones represent over 0.3% of the sample. This specimen consisted of CD4+ or CD8+ T cells sorted from blood, obtained in a trial of the OX40 agonist ivuxolimab. All receptors come from an adult with an advanced solid tumor such as melanoma, head and neck, liver or kidney cancer.

In DNA form, the CDR3 reads TGTGCCAGCAGCCGACGAGCGGGGGAGACCCAGTACTTC. Translating it yields CASSRRAGETQYF. This chain links TRBV5-5 with TRBJ2-5, with 7 bases matching TRBD2. This CDR3 is built from 13 residues. Germline V lookup: CDR1 SGHKS, CDR2 YYEKEE (reference sequence). Unmatched junction bases numbered 5, after V lost 4 bases and J lost 5 bases. Full variable domain (missing parts from reference TRBV5-5 and TRBJ2-5): DAGVTQSPTHLIKTRGQQVTLRCSPISGHKSVSWYQQVLGQGPQFIFQYYEKEERGRGNFPDRFSARQFPNYSSELNVNALLLGDSALYLCASSRRAGETQYFGPGTRLLVL.

J is TRBJ1-3 and V is TRBV5-8; the D gene is possibly TRBD1 (5 bases). The CDR3 is 17 residues long. CDR1 is SGHTS, CDR2 YDEGEE, per germline. The V and J ends lost 0 bases and 0 bases respectively, with 13 bases between them. Here the CDR3 DNA reads TGTGCCAGCAGCTTGGAATCGTTGGGGGGCTCTGGAAACACCATATATTTT. This encodes CASSLESLGGSGNTIYF. Variable domain in full (rest from reference TRBV5-8 and TRBJ1-3): EAGVTQSPTHLIKTRGQQATLRCSPISGHTSVYWYQQALGLGLQFLLWYDEGEERNRGNFPPRFSGRQFPNYSSELNVNALELEDSALYLCASSLESLGGSGNTIYFGEGSWLTVV.

The V call is TRBV14, the J call TRBJ1-2; D possibly corresponds to TRBD1 (6 bases). CDR3 length equals 15 residues. Germline CDR1 and CDR2: SGHDN and FVKESK. V shed 5 bases and J shed 3 bases, with 16 bases lying between them. The chain's CDR3 is CASSRYQGTDYGYTF. The CDR3 DNA reads as TGTGCCAGCAGCAGATATCAGGGGACTGACTATGGCTACACCTTC.

This sequence joins TRBV5-1 and TRBJ1-4; 8 nucleotides line up with TRBD1. The CDR3 sequence is 16 residues long. With V trimmed by 0 bases and J by 5 bases, 6 bases remained unmatched. Germline CDR1 and CDR2: SGHRS and YFSETQ. In DNA form, the CDR3 reads TGCGCCAGCAGCTTGGGATCGGACAGGGTGAATGAAAAACTGTTTTTT. Amino acid sequence: CASSLGSDRVNEKLFF.

The V gene is TRBV9, the J gene TRBJ2-5; no clear D. The length of the CDR3 is 16 residues. Germline assignment: CDR1 SGDLS and CDR2 YYNGEE. V lost 0 bases and J 1 base, leaving 13 bases between the germline ends. The CDR3: CASSVAARAPQETQYF. The CDR3 region has the DNA TGTGCCAGCAGCGTAGCTGCTAGAGCACCCCAAGAGACCCAGTACTTC.

The chain couples TRBV6-1 to TRBJ2-5; a possible D gene is TRBD2 (7 bases). V dropped 5 bases and J dropped 4 bases, with 11 bases sitting between them. Germline CDR1 MNHNS, CDR2 SASEGT. The CDR3 has 13 amino acids. The DNA of the CDR3 is TGTGCCAGCAGTAACAGGGAGGGAGAGACCCAGTACTTC. Its translation is CASSNREGETQYF.

The rearrangement links TRBV4-1 to TRBJ2-7; 9 nucleotides match TRBD1. The germline CDR1 and CDR2 sequences are MGHRA and YSYEKL. The CDR3 is 15 amino acids. The ends lost 1 base at V and 3 bases at J; junction bases unmatched: 4. DNA for the CDR3: TGCGCCAGCAGCCAAGTGCCGGGACAGGGCTACGAGCAGTACTTC. The encoded protein is CASSQVPGQGYEQYF.

This clone occurred once. This chain joins TRBV30 and TRBJ1-2, with D possibly TRBD1 on 6 matching bases. Germline V gives CDR1 GTSNPN, CDR2 SVGIG (reference sequence). The V gene lost 2 bases and the J gene lost 4 bases, with 17 bases spanning the gap. The CDR3 is 15 residues long. The CDR3, as DNA: TGTGCCTGGAGTACACGAGGGGGATTGGGCTATGGCTACACCTTC. This gives the protein CAWSTRGGLGYGYTF. Together with reference TRBV30 and TRBJ1-2, the CDR3 gives the full variable domain: SQTIHQWPATLVQPVGSPLSLECTVEGTSNPNLYWYRQAAGRGLQLLFYSVGIGQISSEVPQNLSASRPQDRQFILSSKKLLLSDSGFYLCAWSTRGGLGYGYTFGSGTRLTVV.

The V gene is TRBV5-1, the J gene TRBJ2-5; 14 nucleotides align to TRBD2. The CDR3 has 18 amino acids. Trimming removed 5 bases from V and 4 bases from J; junction bases left unmatched: 13. Germline values: CDR1 SGHRS, CDR2 YFSETQ. The CDR3 region is CASSWTSGRTGPPETQYF. The CDR3 DNA sequence: TGCGCCAGCAGTTGGACTAGCGGGAGGACAGGACCCCCAGAGACCCAGTACTTC.

The chain links TRBV5-1 to TRBJ2-6; D unresolved. CDR3 length equals 15 residues. From germline, CDR1 is SGHRS and CDR2 YFSETQ. V was clipped by 0 bases and J by 2 bases, with 6 bases between them. The CDR3 here is CASSLGEPGANVLTF. CDR3 in DNA: TGCGCCAGCAGCTTGGGAGAGCCTGGGGCCAACGTCCTGACTTTC.

The chain recombines TRBV4-1 with TRBJ2-7; perhaps TRBD1 as D (5 bases). The CDR3 spans 16 residues. Germline CDR1 is MGHRA and CDR2 is YSYEKL. V lost 1 base to trimming and J lost 6 bases, with 19 bases between them. CDR3 region: CASSQVVLGLTGEQYF. Written as DNA, the CDR3 is TGCGCCAGCAGCCAAGTGGTCTTGGGGCTCACGGGCGAGCAGTACTTC.